This T cell receptor beta chain came from a study of human T cells and chemical hapten exposure. Indicated time point: patch test 2, 6 weeks after DPC sensitization. Noted treatment: therapeutic diphenylcyclopropenone sensitization with weekly scalp DPC. This clonotype has a count of ten or more. What the library attached to individual cDNA molecules were unique molecular identifiers. A single record per CDR3 protein comes from TCRdb applying MiXCR to the RACE reads. The table lists roughly 69,000 distinct CDR3 sequences, 10% to 13% of them singletons. After removal of 1 base from V and 4 bases from J, the junction contained 14 bases not matched to a gene. Germline CDR1 SGHRS, CDR2 YFSETQ. The CDR3 length is 18 residues.

V gene TRBV5-1 combines with J gene TRBJ2-3; 8 bases are shared with TRBD1. The sample in question was whole blood, obtained in connection with sensitization to the hapten diphenylcyclopropenone (DPC). The sequence derives from a woman in her 50s with alopecia areata. Some clones in this sample may be carry-over from other donors' samples. CDR3 coding DNA: TGCGCCAGCAGCTTGATGGCAGGGGGCGCGATTGGAGCAGATACGCAGTATTTT. Translated: CASSLMAGGAIGADTQYF.